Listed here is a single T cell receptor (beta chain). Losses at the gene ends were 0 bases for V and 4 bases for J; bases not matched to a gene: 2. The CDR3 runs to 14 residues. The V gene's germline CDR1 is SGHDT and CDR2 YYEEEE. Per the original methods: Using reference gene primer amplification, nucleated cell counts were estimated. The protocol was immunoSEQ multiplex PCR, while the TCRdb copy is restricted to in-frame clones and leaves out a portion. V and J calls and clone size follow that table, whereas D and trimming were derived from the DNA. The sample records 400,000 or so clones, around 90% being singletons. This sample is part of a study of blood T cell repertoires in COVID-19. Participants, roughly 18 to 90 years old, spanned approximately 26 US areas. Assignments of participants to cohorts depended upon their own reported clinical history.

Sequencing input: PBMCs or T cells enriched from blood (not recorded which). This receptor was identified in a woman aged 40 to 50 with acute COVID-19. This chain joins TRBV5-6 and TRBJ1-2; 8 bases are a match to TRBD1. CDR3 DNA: TGTGCCAGCAGCTTGGCAGGGGGCAGCTATGGCTACACCTTC. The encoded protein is CASSLAGGSYGYTF.